The clone carrying this TCR beta chain has more than one count but fewer than ten. Time point specified: newly diagnosed GD, antithyroid drugs for less than 3 months. The TCR library used RNA extracted from PBMCs. The germline gives CDR1 MGHRA, CDR2 YSYEKL. CDR3 length: 15 amino acids. The trim removed 4 bases at V and 4 bases at J, leaving 8 bases unmatched. CDR3-region Arm-PCR and iRepertoire HTBI primers produced the TCR beta libraries. TCRdb reanalysed the multiplex PCR reads using MiXCR and keeps one entry per CDR3 protein. The table has 380,000 or so distinct CDR3 sequences, around 15% seen once. These data come from a study of regulatory T cells in long-lasting Graves disease. This sample also belongs to another study, concerning T cells in Graves' hyperthyroidism and ophthalmopathy.

This sequence originates from a woman aged 18-29 years with Graves disease. The chain couples TRBV4-1 to TRBJ2-7; 9 bases agree with TRBD2. This sample comprised peripheral blood mononuclear cells (PBMCs), obtained at new diagnosis, from a patient treated with antithyroid drugs. The CDR3 region is CASSPGLSGGYEQYF. The CDR3 DNA is TGCGCCAGCAGCCCCGGCCTTAGCGGGGGATACGAGCAGTACTTC.